These 5 T cell receptor beta chains were sequenced from one sample in a study of tumor and adjacent non-tumor tissue in lung cancer. TCRbeta libraries were built with three rounds of nested PCR, modified from ARM-PCR. TCRdb reanalysed the multiplex PCR reads using MiXCR and keeps one entry per CDR3 protein. The sample holds under 100,000 distinct CDR3 sequences, 55% to 70% seen once. This sample's RNA came from whole unsorted tissue. The specimen sequenced was lung tumor tissue. These receptor sequences come from a woman in her seventies with non-small cell lung cancer.

Regarding this clonotype: This is likely a read error, given that the CDR3 carries no conserved phenylalanine or tryptophan at its end. The gene calls are TRBV6-1 and TRBJ2-3, with a tentative D call TRBD2 (6 bases). The germline V gene encodes CDR1 MNHNS and CDR2 SASEGT. This CDR3 has 13 residues. V was shortened by 4 bases and J by 12 bases, with 17 bases between the two germline ends. Here the CDR3 reads CASSAPGLSTQYS. DNA for the CDR3: TGTGCCAGCAGTGCCCCGGGACTCTCCACTCAGTATTCT.

Of note for this clonotype: This likely comes from a read error, as the CDR3 has no conserved phenylalanine or tryptophan at its end. The limits of the CDR3 on the DNA are not certain, so only TCRdb's listed CDR3 is given. The J gene is TRBJ2-5, the V gene TRBV29-1; TRBD1, as called in the table, went unchecked against the DNA. The CDR3 sequence runs 12 residues, both termini included. CDR1 and CDR2 (germline): SQVTM, ANQGSEA. The CDR3 is CSVQGFHETHYV.

On this clonotype itself: The junction departs from the called germline gene at one end, perhaps through a read error. In DNA, the CDR3 is TGTGTCAGCAGTTCGGGACTAGCGGGAGACCACGATACGCAGTATTTT. As protein: CVSSSGLAGDHDTQYF. The chain uses TRBV6-2 or TRBV6-3 and TRBJ2-3, with 14 bases fitting TRBD2. The CDR3 length is 16 residues. Germline V gene sequence: CDR1 MNHEY, CDR2 SVGEGT.

This clonotype was seen at least ten times. This chain joins TRBV28 and TRBJ1-1; D not certain. V dropped 6 bases and J dropped 0 bases, with 17 bases sitting between them. The CDR3 contains 16 residues. CDR1 MDHEN and CDR2 SYDVKM come from the germline V gene. The CDR3 nucleotides are TGTGCCAGCAGCTTGAGGGAGATAACTCTGAACACTGAAGCTTTCTTT. This gives the protein CASSLREITLNTEAFF. The full variable domain, rest sourced from reference TRBV28 and TRBJ1-1, is DVKVTQSSRYLVKRTGEKVFLECVQDMDHENMFWYRQDPGLGLRLIYFSYDVKMKEKGDIPEGYSVSREKKERFSLILESASTNQTSMYLCASSLREITLNTEAFFGQGTRLTVV.

On this clonotype: A single base separates this from a much larger clone, so it may be a read error. The rearrangement joins TRBV6-6 to TRBJ1-2; D unclear. Germline CDR1 reads MNHNY; CDR2 reads SVGAGI (reference sequence). The CDR3 totals 16 residues. The CDR3 sequence: CASSHQAVSTNYGYAF. The CDR3 region has the DNA TGTGCCAGCAGTCACCAGGCGGTTTCAACTAACTATGGCTACGCCTTC.